This TCR beta chain is from a study of blood T cell repertoires in COVID-19 (dated by TCRdb to the early 2020s). Study-level background: Samples covering the acute and convalescent phases of COVID-19 were provided by collaborators in the United States, Italy and Spain. The prospective study material was composed of cDNA or gDNA derived from T cells, B-cell-depleted T cells, or PBMCs. A freely available public database, intended as a resource for researchers studying the immune response to SARS-CoV-2, is where the repertoires were released. A de-identified subject ID, COVID-19 status, age in years and sex were almost always included in the sample metadata. Where available, HLA class I and class II types were obtained from metadata supplied by the sample provider rather than from assay-based typing. Samples were obtained from the ongoing ImmuneRACE study (first 160 participants) and from 1,254 subjects provided by 6 global collaborators. Deeply sampled blood TCRbeta repertoires from subjects exposed to, actively infected with, or recovered from COVID-19 were included in the dataset.

TCRbeta CDR3 regions were amplified from genomic DNA by means of the immunoSEQ Assay, a bias-controlled multiplex PCR. The study's own analysis went as follows. Within the assay, amplification of reference gene primers was used to estimate how many nucleated cells each sample contained. To quantify the absolute abundance of each unique TCRbeta CDR3 rearrangement, sequence reads were collapsed and filtered. For each sample, productive Simpson clonality was calculated as the square root of Simpson's diversity index across productive rearrangements. Not all clones reach the TCRdb copy of this immuneACCESS table, which keeps in-frame sequences only. Checked studies attribute under half of the gap to unresolved V genes and leave the rest unexplained. That table is the source of V, J and clone size, and D and trimming were worked out from the DNA. The sample profile shows around 270,000 clones; more than 85% of them were found once. The ten largest account for about 5% of the sample.

From the germline V gene, CDR1 is SGHAT and CDR2 is FQNNGV. Its CDR3 holds 14 amino acids, cysteine through phenylalanine. Solely the CDR3 DNA is kept, with 42 bases framed from the first base. For this chain, trimming is 1 base at the V end and 6 bases at the J end, and the number of junction bases without a gene match is 4. On this clone itself: There is no known antigen for this receptor. Base qualities are not provided; no much larger clone lies one nucleotide away.

Each collaborating institution followed its own protocols to collect whole blood in K2EDTA tubes. For TCRbeta analysis, collaborators shipped samples as frozen whole blood, isolated PBMCs, or DNA extracted from either of those sample types. General study outcomes and caveats: The amount of clinical and demographic metadata varied by source and participant and was provided uncurated.

The source material was peripheral blood. Recombination connected TRBV11-2 to TRBJ1-2; the central 8 bases match TRBD1. This clonotype was obtained from a man aged 40-49 years with acute or convalescent COVID-19. In nucleotides, the sequence is TGTGCCAGCAGCTTAGTAGGGGGACAGGATGGCTACACCTTC. Its product reads: CASSLVGGQDGYTF.